The following is a T cell receptor (beta chain) sequence with its context. The antigen is undetermined. This sample is part of a study of T cell responses to AZD1222 COVID-19 vaccine. Study-wide points: There were vaccine-associated CD4 TCRs across spike, dominant at 160-218 and 743-854. Two AZD1222 doses significantly raised spike-specific TCR breadth and depth over controls. Clonal diversity may have been underestimated in mostly white British donors.

Looked up from germline, CDR1 is SQVTM and CDR2 is ANQGSEA. V was clipped by 8 bases and J by 6 bases; unmatched bases: 5. The CDR3 length is 13 residues. Some clones are missing from TCRdb's copy, which holds only in-frame ones; the method was immunoSEQ multiplex PCR. This repertoire shows over 150,000 clones, more than 90% found once; its top ten account for approximately 17%. The receptor's source is an adult in good health. The sample here was peripheral blood, taken on day 0 of AZD1222 vaccination. V is TRBV29-1 and J is TRBJ2-7, with TRBD2 matching 15 bases. The CDR3 loop reads CSTWTSGRGEQYF. In DNA form, the CDR3 reads TGCAGCACCTGGACTAGCGGGAGGGGCGAGCAGTACTTC.